This TCR beta chain derives from a study of blood T cell repertoires in COVID-19. About the study: The United States, Italy and Spain were the sources of the acute and convalescent COVID-19 samples.

Between the trimmed V and J ends, which lost 8 bases and 5 bases, there was a span of 15 bases. Germline V gives CDR1 SGHAT, CDR2 FQNNGV. CDR3 length equals 13 residues. Sequenced by immunoSEQ multiplex PCR; TCRdb stores in-frame clones only, minus some. The table shows about 80,000 clones, with 82% occurring only once. This sequence was found in an elderly man with acute or convalescent COVID-19. The chain recombines TRBV11-2 with TRBJ2-5; D might be TRBD2 (5 bases). The sample consisted of peripheral blood. CDR3 sequence reads: CASSRRYSETQYF. Here the CDR3 DNA reads TGTGCCAGCTCCAGGAGGTATTCGGAGACCCAGTACTTC.